Each of the 16 T cell receptor beta chains below was sequenced from the same sample in a study of blood T cells in healthy people across ages. With a J-beta primer mix and a sample-barcoded 5' primer, a second PCR ran roughly 6 to 12 cycles. TCRdb reprocessed the 5' RACE reads via MiXCR and lists one record per CDR3 protein. The sample contains about 800,000 distinct CDR3 sequences, about 25% of which appear only once. These same records also appear under a second study, on T cells of mothers and their children.

The specimen sequenced was blood. These receptors all stem from a boy between 5 and 17 years old in good health.

Many counts were recorded for this clonotype. The rearrangement links TRBV6-2 or TRBV6-3 to TRBJ2-3, with a tentative D call TRBD2 (5 bases). This CDR3 spans 13 amino acids. The V and J ends lost 5 bases and 10 bases respectively, with 16 bases between them. Germline CDR1 MNHEY, CDR2 SVGEGT. CDR3 amino acids: CASSQGYGGAQYF. The CDR3 DNA follows: TGTGCCAGCAGTCAAGGGTATGGAGGAGCGCAGTATTTT.

Only a few counts were recorded for this clonotype. The rearrangement uses TRBV6-5 and TRBJ2-7, with 9 positions matching TRBD1. Germline V gene lookup returns CDR1 MNHEY and CDR2 SVGAGI. The CDR3 is 14 amino acids. V shed 11 bases, J shed 8 bases, and the junction held 16 bases outside the gene matches. The CDR3, as DNA: TGTGCCGTGTCTCAACTCCAACAGGGGGCCAAGCAGTACTTC. Protein sequence: CAVSQLQQGAKQYF.

This clonotype was picked up a small number of times. This chain uses TRBV7-3 with TRBJ2-4, with TRBD2 as a possible D gene (5 bases). The germline gives CDR1 SGHTA, CDR2 FQGTGA. CDR3 size: 15 residues. The ends were cut back, 5 bases at V and 1 base at J, with 12 bases in the middle. Here the CDR3 DNA reads TGTGCCAGCAGCCCCAAGGGAGATGCCAAAAACATTCAGTACTTC. Its protein is CASSPKGDAKNIQYF. The entire variable domain, with the rest obtained from reference TRBV7-3 and TRBJ2-4, is as follows: GAGVSQTPSNKVTEKGKYVELRCDPISGHTALYWYRQSLGQGPEFLIYFQGTGAADDSGLPNDRFFAVRPEGSVSTLKIQRTERGDSAVYLCASSPKGDAKNIQYFGAGTRLSVL.

A note on this clonotype: One end of the junction fails to match germline, which may point to a read error. The chain combines TRBV27 with TRBJ2-5; D unclear. The CDR3 runs to 14 residues. Germline CDR1 MNHEY, CDR2 SMNVEV (reference sequence). For the CDR3, the DNA is TGTACCAGCAGTTTCTCCAGGTACCAAGAGACCCAGTACTTC. It codes for CTSSFSRYQETQYF.

This clonotype was seen more than once but under ten times. J is TRBJ1-4 and V is TRBV20-1; 7 bases fit TRBD1. CDR3 size: 17 residues. The germline CDR1 and CDR2 sequences are DFQATT and SNEGSKA (reference sequence). Trimming took 3 bases from V and 3 from J; bases not matched to a gene: 13. For the CDR3, the DNA is TGCAGTGCTAGCTTATTGACAGGGAGGCAGGCTAATGAAAAACTGTTTTTT. Protein product: CSASLLTGRQANEKLFF.

The CDR3 protein is CASFTDLTSESGMVSYEQYF. In DNA form, the CDR3 reads TGCGCCAGCTTTACAGACCTGACTAGCGAGTCCGGGATGGTTTCCTACGAGCAGTACTTC. The V gene is TRBV23-1, the J gene TRBJ2-7, with TRBD2 matching over 8 bases. TRBV23-1 is reported as an ORF; its role is uncertain. J lost 1 base, V lost 8 bases, and 25 bases had no gene match. The CDR3 loop spans 20 amino acids.

This clonotype was seen a few times. The chain recombines TRBV14 with TRBJ1-2, with 8 positions matching TRBD1. V gave up 1 base and J gave up 4 bases; unmatched junction bases: 5. This CDR3 is 15 amino acids long. The germline CDR1 and CDR2 sequences are SGHDN and FVKESK. CDR3 nucleotide sequence: TGTGCCAGCAGCCAAGGTCCAGGGGGCGGCTATGGCTACACCTTC. Encoded protein: CASSQGPGGGYGYTF. Using reference TRBV14 and TRBJ1-2 for the parts outside the CDR3, the full variable domain is EAGVTQFPSHSVIEKGQTVTLRCDPISGHDNLYWYRRVMGKEIKFLLHFVKESKQDESGMPNNRFLAERTGGTYSTLKVQPAELEDSGVYFCASSQGPGGGYGYTFGSGTRLTVV.

The rearrangement links TRBV3-1 to TRBJ2-2, with D tentatively TRBD2 (5 bases). This CDR3 is 14 amino acids long. Germline-derived CDR1 and CDR2 are LGHDT and YNNKEL (reference sequence). Trimming took 1 base from V and 6 from J, leaving 9 bases between them. The CDR3 loop is CASSQGKGAGELFF. Here the CDR3 DNA reads TGTGCCAGCAGCCAAGGAAAGGGAGCCGGGGAGCTGTTTTTT.

The chain joins TRBV29-1 to TRBJ2-5; D not resolved. CDR3 size: 12 residues. Germline V gene lookup returns CDR1 SQVTM and CDR2 ANQGSEA. The V end was cut by 4 bases, the J end by 4 bases, with 10 bases between. CDR3 loop: CSVVGIRETQYF. DNA of the CDR3: TGCAGCGTTGTTGGGATACGAGAGACCCAGTACTTC.

A note on this clonotype: The junction differs from germline at one of its ends, possibly a read error. J is TRBJ1-1 and V is TRBV11-2; D perhaps matches TRBD1 (6 bases). CDR1 SGHAT and CDR2 FQNNGV come from the germline V gene. The CDR3 loop spans 15 amino acids. Written as DNA, the CDR3 is TGTGCCGGCAGCTTATGGACAGCGGTTTCAACTGAAGCTTTCTTT. Residues: CAGSLWTAVSTEAFF.

This clonotype was recorded a few times. The V call is TRBV7-8, the J call TRBJ1-2; 9 positions agree with TRBD1. This CDR3 is built from 14 residues. CDR1 and CDR2 from the germline V gene are SGHVS and FQNEAQ. With 5 bases clipped from V and 3 bases from J, the junction kept 4 bases outside the gene matches. CDR3 residues: CASSQRDRDYGYTF. The CDR3 nucleotides are TGTGCCAGCAGCCAGCGGGACAGGGACTATGGCTACACCTTC.

The chain employs TRBV29-1 and TRBJ2-1; no reliable D call. In germline, CDR1 is SQVTM, CDR2 ANQGSEA. V was trimmed by 3 bases and J by 5 bases, leaving 11 bases between them. The CDR3 contains 13 residues. Written as DNA, the CDR3 is TGCAGCGTTGACTGGCACCGAGACAATGAGCAGTTCTTC. Translating gives CSVDWHRDNEQFF.

This clonotype was observed a handful of times. The chain is built from TRBV29-1 and TRBJ2-3; 7 nucleotides align to TRBD2. Germline-derived CDR1 and CDR2 are SQVTM and ANQGSEA. The CDR3 runs to 16 residues. The ends lost 0 bases at V and 1 base at J; junction bases unmatched: 7. CDR3 loop: CSVEDPGLDGTDTQYF. The CDR3 DNA reads TGCAGCGTTGAAGATCCCGGACTAGATGGCACAGATACGCAGTATTTT.

This clonotype showed up just a few times. The V call is TRBV29-1, the J call TRBJ2-7, with D possibly called TRBD1 or TRBD2 (6 bases each). Germline loops: CDR1 SQVTM, CDR2 ANQGSEA. There are 13 residues in the CDR3. V gave up 6 bases and J gave up 6 bases, with 18 bases separating them. The CDR3 sequence: CSVDRDGGSEQYF. The CDR3 bases are TGCAGCGTAGATCGGGACGGGGGCTCCGAGCAGTACTTC.

The J gene is TRBJ1-2, the V gene TRBV24-1; TRBD1 matches 9 bases. The CDR3 runs 15 residues. The germline V gene has CDR1 KGHDR and CDR2 SFDVKD. V lost 7 bases to trimming and J lost 4 bases; unmatched junction nucleotides: 9. This CDR3 is CATSDPGQGSYGYTF. CDR3 nucleotides: TGTGCCACCAGCGACCCGGGACAGGGATCCTATGGCTACACCTTC.

This clonotype was seen a few times. This chain joins TRBV2 and TRBJ1-2; the match to TRBD1 covers 8 bases. The CDR3 runs to 17 residues. Per the germline V gene, CDR1 is SNHLY and CDR2 is FYNNEI. V lost 1 base, J lost 8 bases, and 15 bases stayed unmatched. Here the CDR3 DNA reads TGTGCCAGCAGTGAAGTCGAGACAGGGGCCTATGAGTTCGGCTACACCTTC. Residues: CASSEVETGAYEFGYTF.